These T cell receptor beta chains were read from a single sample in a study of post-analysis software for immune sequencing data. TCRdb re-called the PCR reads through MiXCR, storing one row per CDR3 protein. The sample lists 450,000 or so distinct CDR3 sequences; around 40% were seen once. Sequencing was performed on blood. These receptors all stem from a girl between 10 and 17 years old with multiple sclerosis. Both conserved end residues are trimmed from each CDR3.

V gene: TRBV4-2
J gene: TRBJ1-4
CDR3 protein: ASSHLREKLF

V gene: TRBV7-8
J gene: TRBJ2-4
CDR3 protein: ASSLAAGVQAKNIQY

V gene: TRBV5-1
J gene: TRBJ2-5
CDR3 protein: ASSSGRKETQY

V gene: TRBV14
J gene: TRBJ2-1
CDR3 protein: ASSPTRFNEQF

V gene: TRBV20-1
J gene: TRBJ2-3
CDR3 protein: SASRFERDTQY

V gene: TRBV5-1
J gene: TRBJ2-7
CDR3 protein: ASSVRGRTLYEQY

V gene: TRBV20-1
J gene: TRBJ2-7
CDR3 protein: SATGQFYEQY

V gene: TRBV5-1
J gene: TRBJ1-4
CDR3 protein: ASSLGRVNEKLF

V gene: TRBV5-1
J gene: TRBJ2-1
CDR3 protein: ASTWQGYNNEQF

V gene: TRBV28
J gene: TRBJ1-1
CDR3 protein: ASNVNTEAF

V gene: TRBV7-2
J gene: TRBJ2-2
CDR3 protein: ASSLWGRGTGELF

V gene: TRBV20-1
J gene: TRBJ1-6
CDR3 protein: SARDPVGPNSPLH

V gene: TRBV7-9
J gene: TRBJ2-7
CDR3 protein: ASSSGLAFSYKQY

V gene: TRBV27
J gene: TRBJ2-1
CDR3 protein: ASQRGSGGVWYEQF

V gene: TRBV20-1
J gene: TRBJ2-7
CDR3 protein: SARDAGRPYEQY

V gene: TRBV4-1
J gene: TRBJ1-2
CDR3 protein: ASSQDEEFHGYT

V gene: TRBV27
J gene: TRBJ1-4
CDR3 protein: ASSTQDRTKLF

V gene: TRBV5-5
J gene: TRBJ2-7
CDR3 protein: ASSLVGTGAYEQY

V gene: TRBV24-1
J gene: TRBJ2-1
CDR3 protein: ATQRGQGVDNEQF

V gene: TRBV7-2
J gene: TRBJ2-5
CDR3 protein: ASSLGQGQGGQY

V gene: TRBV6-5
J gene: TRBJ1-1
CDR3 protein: ASSSWTDTEAF

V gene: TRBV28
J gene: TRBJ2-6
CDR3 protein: ASRPPGGANVLT

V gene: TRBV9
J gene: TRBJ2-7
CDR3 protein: ASSVDAGGSYEQY

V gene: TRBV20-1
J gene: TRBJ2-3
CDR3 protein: SADGDEGTQY

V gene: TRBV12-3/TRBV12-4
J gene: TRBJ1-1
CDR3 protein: ASSLQSNTEAF

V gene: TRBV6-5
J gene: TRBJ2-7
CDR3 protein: ATRSGGPYEQY

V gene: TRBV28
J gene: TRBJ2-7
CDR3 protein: ASSLYRGQPNGEQY

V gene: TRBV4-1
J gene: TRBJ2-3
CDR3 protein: ASSQDLTSSGSHTDTQY

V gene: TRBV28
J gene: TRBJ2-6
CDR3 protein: ASGSRGGTGANVLT

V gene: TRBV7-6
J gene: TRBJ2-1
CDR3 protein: ASSLRDRGYNEQF

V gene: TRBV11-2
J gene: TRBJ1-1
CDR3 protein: ASRDARVPNTEAF

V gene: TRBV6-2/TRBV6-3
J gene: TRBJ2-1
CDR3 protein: ASSYSAGTSGYNEQF

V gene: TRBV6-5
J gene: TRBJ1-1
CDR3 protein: ASSRGDRGFVTEAF

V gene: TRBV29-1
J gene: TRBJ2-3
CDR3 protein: SVLRSPTTDTQY

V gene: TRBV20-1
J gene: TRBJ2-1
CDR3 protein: SARTSGKVDEQF

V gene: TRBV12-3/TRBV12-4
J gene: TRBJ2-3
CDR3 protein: ASSQGTVTDTQY

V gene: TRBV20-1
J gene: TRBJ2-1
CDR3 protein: SARDLPGMYNEQF

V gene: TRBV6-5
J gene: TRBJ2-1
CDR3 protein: ASSAPGYNEQF

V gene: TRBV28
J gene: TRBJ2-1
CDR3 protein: ASSRLASDYNEQF

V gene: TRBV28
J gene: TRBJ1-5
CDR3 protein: ASTGQPSNQPQH

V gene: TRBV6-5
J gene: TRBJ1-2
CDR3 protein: ASSYSRADKNYGYT

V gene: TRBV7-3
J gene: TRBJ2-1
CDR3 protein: ASSWMLNGIQPNEQF

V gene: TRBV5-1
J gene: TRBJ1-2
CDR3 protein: ASSLGGSTSGYT

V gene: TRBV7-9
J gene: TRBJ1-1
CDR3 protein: ASSLTGGAGEAF

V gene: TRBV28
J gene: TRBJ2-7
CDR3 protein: ASSPLGWSGGVYEQY

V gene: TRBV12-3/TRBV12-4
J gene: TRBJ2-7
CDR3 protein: ASSRKGVNYEQY

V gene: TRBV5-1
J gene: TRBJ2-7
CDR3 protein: ASSTSLAGNYNEQY

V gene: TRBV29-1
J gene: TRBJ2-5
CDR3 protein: SLWDTSKETQY

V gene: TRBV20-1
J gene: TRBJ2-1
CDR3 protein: SARDHVGLAGDNEQF

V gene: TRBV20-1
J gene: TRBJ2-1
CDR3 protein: SARLGNEQF

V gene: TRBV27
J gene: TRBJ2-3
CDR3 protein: ASSSSLSGRVGTDTQY

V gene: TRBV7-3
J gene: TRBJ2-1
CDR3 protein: ASKVSGTLQDEQF